This T cell receptor beta chain was identified in a study of beta chain features in type 1 diabetes. Study summary: Examined across all samples were about 110,000,000 sorted cells.

The study, taken as a whole, reports: The cDNA sequencing approach could over-represent high-TCR-expressing cells.

This clone was seen just once. Its antigen is unknown. The length of the CDR3 is 11 residues. CDR1 and CDR2 from the germline V gene are SGHAT and FQNNGV. With 4 bases removed from V and 3 bases from J, the gap between germline ends came to 4 bases. Every isolated RNA sample was fully reverse transcribed, so sequencing captured expressed TCRB transcripts. The protocol was immunoSEQ multiplex PCR, while the TCRdb copy is restricted to in-frame clones and leaves out a portion. Here the sample spans around 190,000 clones, about 12% being singletons. A single heparinised draw of around 0.11 L on average was taken per donor. Markers CD45RO/CCR7/CD25/CD127/CD95/CD27 served to sort CD4+ naive, central memory, regulatory and stem cell-like memory cells.

This rearrangement joins TRBV11-2 to TRBJ2-7; D gene uncertain. Sequencing was carried out using central memory CD4+ T cells from blood. The TCR was taken from a woman between 18 and 29 years old in good health. Here the CDR3 DNA reads TGTGCCAGCAGCTCCCACTACGAGCAGTACTTC. Amino acid sequence: CASSSHYEQYF.